This paragraph covers one T cell receptor (beta chain) sequence. Antigen: not known. TCRdb's copy holds only in-frame clones and misses some; the assay was immunoSEQ multiplex PCR. The data hold around 100,000 clones, with 75% to 95% observed a single time. The sample originates from a study of siplizumab effects on memory and regulatory T cells. Study-wide results and caveats: Memory cells that were CD4+ and unstimulated gave rise to alloreactive sequences, which siplizumab significantly reduced.

CDR3 length: 14 residues. V trimming: 3 bases; J trimming: 4 bases; junction bases outside the gene matches: 3. In germline, CDR1 is LNHDA, CDR2 SQIVND (reference sequence). Sequencing was carried out using CD4+ T cells sorted from blood. The sequence derives from a human donor in good health. The J gene is TRBJ1-2, the V gene TRBV19, with 9 bases aligning to TRBD1. CDR3 sequence: CASSIGTGPYGYTF. The DNA for the CDR3 is TGTGCCAGTAGTATCGGGACAGGGCCCTATGGCTACACCTTC.